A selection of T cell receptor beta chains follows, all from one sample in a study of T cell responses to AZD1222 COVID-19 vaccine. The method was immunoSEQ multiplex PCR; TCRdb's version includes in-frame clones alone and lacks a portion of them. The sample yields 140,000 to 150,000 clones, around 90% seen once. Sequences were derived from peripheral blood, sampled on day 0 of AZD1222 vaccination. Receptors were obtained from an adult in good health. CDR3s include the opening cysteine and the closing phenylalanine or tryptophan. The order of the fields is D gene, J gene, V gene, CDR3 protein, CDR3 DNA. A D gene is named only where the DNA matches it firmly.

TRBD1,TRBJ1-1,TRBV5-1,CASSLDRAAEAFF,TGCGCCAGCAGCCTAGACAGGGCCGCTGAAGCTTTCTTT
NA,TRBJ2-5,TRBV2,CASSDRQGTQYF,TGTGCCAGCAGTGACAGACAAGGGACCCAGTACTTC
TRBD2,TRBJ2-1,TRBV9,CASSLAGNEQFF,TGTGCCAGCAGCCTAGCGGGGAATGAGCAGTTCTTC
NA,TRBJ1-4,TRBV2,CASSDRLELFF,TGTGCCAGCAGTGACCGTCTGGAACTGTTTTTT
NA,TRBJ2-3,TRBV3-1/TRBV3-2,CASSLTTDTQYF,TGTGCCAGCAGCCTAACCACAGATACGCAGTATTTT
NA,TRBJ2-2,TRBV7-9,CAARDTSIGELFF,TGTGCCGCTCGGGACACCTCGATCGGGGAGCTGTTTTTT
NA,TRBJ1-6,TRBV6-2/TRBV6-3,CASSHPEGNNSPLHF,TGTGCCAGCAGCCACCCAGAGGGGAATAATTCACCCCTCCACTTT
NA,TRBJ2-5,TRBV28,CASSLKQLIETQYF,TGTGCCAGCAGCCTGAAACAACTAATAGAGACCCAGTACTTC
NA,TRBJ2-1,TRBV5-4,CATSRKTDYNEQFF,TGTGCCACCTCGAGGAAGACGGACTACAATGAGCAGTTCTTC
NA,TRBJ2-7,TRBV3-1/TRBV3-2,CASSGLGDKPYEQYF,TGTGCCAGCAGCGGCCTTGGGGACAAACCCTACGAGCAGTACTTC
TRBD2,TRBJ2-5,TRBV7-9,CASSLILPLAGGQETQYF,TGTGCCAGCAGCTTAATTCTCCCTCTAGCGGGAGGACAAGAGACCCAGTACTTC
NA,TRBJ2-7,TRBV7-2,CASSLVSGESYEQYF,TGTGCCAGCAGCTTAGTTAGTGGCGAATCCTACGAGCAGTACTTC
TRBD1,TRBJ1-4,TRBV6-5,CASSSGTGGEKLFF,TGTGCCAGCAGTTCCGGGACAGGGGGTGAAAAACTGTTTTTT
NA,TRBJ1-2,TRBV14,CASSQQGLAGYTF,TGTGCCAGCAGCCAGCAGGGTTTGGCTGGCTACACCTTC
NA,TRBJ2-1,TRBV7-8,CASSLEDSLNEQFF,TGTGCCAGCAGCTTAGAGGACAGTCTGAATGAGCAGTTCTTC
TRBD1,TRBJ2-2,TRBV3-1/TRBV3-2,CASSPSTGDRGMRELFF,TGTGCCAGCAGCCCTTCTACGGGGGACAGGGGAATGAGGGAGCTGTTTTTT
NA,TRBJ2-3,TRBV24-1,CATSTVGADTQYF,TGTGCCACCAGCACAGTTGGCGCAGATACGCAGTATTTT
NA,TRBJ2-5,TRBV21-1,CASSKMGREETQYF,TGTGCCAGCAGCAAAATGGGCAGGGAAGAGACCCAGTACTTC
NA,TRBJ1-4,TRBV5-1,CASSVQGFGNEKLFF,TGCGCCAGCAGCGTACAGGGTTTTGGTAATGAAAAACTGTTTTTT
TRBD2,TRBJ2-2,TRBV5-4,CASSPGLAGGTGELFF,TGTGCCAGCAGCCCCGGACTAGCGGGCGGCACCGGGGAGCTGTTTTTT
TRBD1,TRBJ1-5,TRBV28,CASSLPAGGRQPQHF,TGTGCCAGCAGTTTACCGGCAGGGGGCAGGCAGCCCCAGCATTTT
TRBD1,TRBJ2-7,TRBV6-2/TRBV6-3,CASSYSGTATYEQYF,TGTGCCAGCAGTTACTCGGGGACAGCCACCTACGAGCAGTACTTC